This TCR beta chain was sequenced for a study of CD8+ T cells in alopecia areata. About the research overall: Tofacitinib exposure lasted 6 to 18 months, followed by 6 months off drug.

Sequencing relied on a cDNA template that was reverse transcribed from extracted RNA. Measured with immunoSEQ multiplex PCR; TCRdb has only the in-frame clones, and not every one. Seen here are about 120,000 clones, approximately 48% observed once, and the top ten hold around 19%. This CDR3 has 15 amino acids. The germline CDR1 and CDR2 sequences are LNHDA and SQIVND (reference sequence). Trimming pared 2 bases from V and 0 bases from J, leaving 8 bases between. This clone was seen a handful of times. The starting material was CD8+ T cells sorted from blood, obtained at week 0. The chain has TRBV19 and TRBJ1-5; D gene uncertain. The receptor was isolated from a human donor with alopecia areata. CDR3 loop: CASSITSYSNQPQHF. For the CDR3, the DNA is TGTGCCAGTAGTATAACCAGCTATAGCAATCAGCCCCAGCATTTT.